What follows describes a single TCR beta chain. The data were taken from a study of T-cell memory formation after mild COVID-19. One entry per CDR3 protein results from TCRdb running MiXCR on the 5' RACE reads. The table includes about half a million distinct CDR3 sequences, roughly 18% detected once. Sequenced material: PBMCs or a T cell subset sorted from them (not recorded which). This receptor was identified in an adult woman who had mild COVID-19 (a few samples of this study predate the infection). Cell type and time point are not known.

In nucleotides, the CDR3 is TGTGCCAGCAGTGCCCAGTCCGGCTTCGCAGATACGCAGTATTTT. Encoded protein: CASSAQSGFADTQYF. The rearrangement links TRBV7-3 to TRBJ2-3; D ambiguous. Germline loops: CDR1 SGHTA, CDR2 FQGTGA. Trimming removed 6 bases from V and 4 bases from J, with 17 bases in between. The CDR3 has 15 residues. The full variable domain, rest sourced from reference TRBV7-3 and TRBJ2-3, is GAGVSQTPSNKVTEKGKYVELRCDPISGHTALYWYRQSLGQGPEFLIYFQGTGAADDSGLPNDRFFAVRPEGSVSTLKIQRTERGDSAVYLCASSAQSGFADTQYFGPGTRLTVL.